The TCR beta chain under discussion was sequenced for a study of T-cell memory formation after mild COVID-19. General observations from the study: CD4+ contracting clones lay mainly in CM and EM, CD8+ ones in EMRA. From day 15 to 85, contracting clones were balanced between CD4 and CD8, whereas later expanders leaned toward CD4+. Within pre-infection memory, some responding clones were found, suggesting cross-reactive memory joined.

TCRdb re-called the 5' RACE reads with MiXCR, one entry per CDR3 protein. The sample lists fewer than 450,000 distinct CDR3 sequences, approximately 24% occurring once. From germline, CDR1 is SGHTA and CDR2 FQGTGA. The CDR3 extends over 17 amino acids. V shed 5 bases and J shed 0 bases, with 17 bases lying between them. Comment on this clonotype: Its antigen is not known.

The receptor was derived from an adult woman who had mild COVID-19 (a few samples of this study predate the infection). Cell type and time point are not known. Input material: PBMCs or a T cell subset sorted from them (not recorded which). The chain has TRBV7-3 and TRBJ2-1; D is possibly TRBD1 (6 bases). The CDR3 loop reads CASSETGTLSSYNEQFF. In DNA form, the CDR3 reads TGTGCCAGCAGCGAGACAGGCACCCTAAGCTCCTACAATGAGCAGTTCTTC.